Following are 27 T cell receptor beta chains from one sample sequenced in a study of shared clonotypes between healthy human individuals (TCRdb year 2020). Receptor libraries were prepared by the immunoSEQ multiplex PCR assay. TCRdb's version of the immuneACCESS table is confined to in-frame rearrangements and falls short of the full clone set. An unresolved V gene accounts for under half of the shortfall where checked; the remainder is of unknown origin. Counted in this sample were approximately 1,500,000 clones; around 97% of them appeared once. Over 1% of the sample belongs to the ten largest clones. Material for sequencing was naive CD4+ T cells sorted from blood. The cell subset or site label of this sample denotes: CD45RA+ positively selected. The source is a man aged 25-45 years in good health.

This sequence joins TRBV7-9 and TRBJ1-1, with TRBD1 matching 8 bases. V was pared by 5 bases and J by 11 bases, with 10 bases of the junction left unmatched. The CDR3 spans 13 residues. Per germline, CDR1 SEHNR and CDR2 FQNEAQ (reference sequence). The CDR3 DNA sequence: TGTGCCAGCAGCGGTATTTCAGGGGGCGCTGCTTTCTTT. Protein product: CASSGISGGAAFF.

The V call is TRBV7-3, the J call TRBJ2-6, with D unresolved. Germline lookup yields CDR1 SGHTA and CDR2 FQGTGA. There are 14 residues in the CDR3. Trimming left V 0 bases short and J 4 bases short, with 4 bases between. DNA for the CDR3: TGTGCCAGCAGCTTAACGGCCGGGGCCAACGTCCTGACTTTC. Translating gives CASSLTAGANVLTF.

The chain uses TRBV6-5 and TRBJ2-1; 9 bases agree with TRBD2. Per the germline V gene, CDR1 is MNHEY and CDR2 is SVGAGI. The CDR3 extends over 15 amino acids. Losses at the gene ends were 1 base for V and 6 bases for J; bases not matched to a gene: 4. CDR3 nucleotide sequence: TGTGCCAGCAGTTACTGGCGGGAGGGCCTCAATGAGCAGTTCTTC. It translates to CASSYWREGLNEQFF.

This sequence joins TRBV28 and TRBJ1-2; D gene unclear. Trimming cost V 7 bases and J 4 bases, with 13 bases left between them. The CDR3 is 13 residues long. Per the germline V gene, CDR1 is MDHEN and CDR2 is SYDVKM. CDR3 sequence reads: CASKWSGLYGYTF. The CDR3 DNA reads TGTGCCAGCAAGTGGTCGGGCCTCTATGGCTACACCTTC.

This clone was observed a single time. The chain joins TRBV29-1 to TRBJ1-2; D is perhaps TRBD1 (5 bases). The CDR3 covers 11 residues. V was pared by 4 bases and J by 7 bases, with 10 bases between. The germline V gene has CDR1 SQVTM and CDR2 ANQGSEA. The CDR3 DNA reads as TGCAGCGTTGCGGGCAGGGCTGGCTACACCTTC. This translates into CSVAGRAGYTF.

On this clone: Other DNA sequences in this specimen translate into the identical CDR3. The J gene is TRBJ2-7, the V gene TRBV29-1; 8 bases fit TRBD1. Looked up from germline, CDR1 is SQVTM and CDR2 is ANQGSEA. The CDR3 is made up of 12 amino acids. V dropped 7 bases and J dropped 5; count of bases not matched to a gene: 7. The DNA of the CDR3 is TGCAGCGCCGGACAGGGTAGCAACGAGCAGTACTTC. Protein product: CSAGQGSNEQYF.

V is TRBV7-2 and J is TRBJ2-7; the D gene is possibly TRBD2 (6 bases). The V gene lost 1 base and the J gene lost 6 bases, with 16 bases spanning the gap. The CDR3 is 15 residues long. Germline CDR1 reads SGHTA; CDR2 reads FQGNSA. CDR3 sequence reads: CASSLGDFGSSEQYF. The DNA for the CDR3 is TGTGCCAGCAGCTTAGGGGACTTCGGATCCAGCGAGCAGTACTTC.

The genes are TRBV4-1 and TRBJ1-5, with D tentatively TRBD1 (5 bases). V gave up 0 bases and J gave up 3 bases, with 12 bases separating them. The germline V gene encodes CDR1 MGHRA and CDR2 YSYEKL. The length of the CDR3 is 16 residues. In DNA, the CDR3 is TGCGCCAGCAGCCAAGATTTGGACAACCTCAATCAGCCCCAGCATTTT. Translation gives CASSQDLDNLNQPQHF.

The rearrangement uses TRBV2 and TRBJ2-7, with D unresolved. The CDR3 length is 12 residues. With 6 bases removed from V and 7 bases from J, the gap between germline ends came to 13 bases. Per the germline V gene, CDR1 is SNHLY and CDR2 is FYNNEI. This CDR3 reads CASRSVEREQYF. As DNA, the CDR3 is TGTGCCAGCAGGTCGGTCGAACGGGAGCAGTACTTC. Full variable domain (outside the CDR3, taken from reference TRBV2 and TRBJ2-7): EPEVTQTPSHQVTQMGQEVILRCVPISNHLYFYWYRQILGQKVEFLVSFYNNEISEKSEIFDDQFSVERPDGSNFTLKIRSTKLEDSAMYFCASRSVEREQYFGPGTRLTVT.

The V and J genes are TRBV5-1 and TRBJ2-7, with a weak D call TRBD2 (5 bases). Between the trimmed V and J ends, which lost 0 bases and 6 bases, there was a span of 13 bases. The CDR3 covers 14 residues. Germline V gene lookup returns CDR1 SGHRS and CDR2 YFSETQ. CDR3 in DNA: TGCGCCAGCAGCTTGGACGGGAATGCGGGCGAGCAGTACTTC. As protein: CASSLDGNAGEQYF.

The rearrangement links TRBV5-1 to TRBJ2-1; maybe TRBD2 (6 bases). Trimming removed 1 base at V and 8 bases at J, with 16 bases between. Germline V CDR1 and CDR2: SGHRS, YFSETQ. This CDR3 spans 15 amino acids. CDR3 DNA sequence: TGCGCCAGCAGCTTGCCTGACGGGGGAATGGATGAGCAGTTCTTC. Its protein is CASSLPDGGMDEQFF.

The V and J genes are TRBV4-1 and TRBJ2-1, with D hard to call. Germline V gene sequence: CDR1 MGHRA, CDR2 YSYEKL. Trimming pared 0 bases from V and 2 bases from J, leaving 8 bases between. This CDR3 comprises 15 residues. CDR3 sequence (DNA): TGCGCCAGCAGCCAAGAAGGCGTTACCTACAATGAGCAGTTCTTC. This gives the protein CASSQEGVTYNEQFF.

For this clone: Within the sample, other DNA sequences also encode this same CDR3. The CDR3 spells CASSPGPSYEQYF. The CDR3 bases are TGTGCCAGCAGCCCCGGGCCCTCCTACGAGCAGTACTTC. The rearrangement links TRBV9 to TRBJ2-7; D is unclear. V was cut by 4 bases and J by 0 bases, with 8 bases left in between. Per the germline V gene, CDR1 is SGDLS and CDR2 is YYNGEE. The CDR3 contains 13 residues.

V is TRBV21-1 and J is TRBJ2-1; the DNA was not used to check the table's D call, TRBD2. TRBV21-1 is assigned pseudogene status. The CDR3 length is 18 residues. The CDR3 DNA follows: TGTGCCAGCAGCAAAGCATGCAATGGGACTAGCGAGTACAATGAGCAGTTCTTC. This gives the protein CASSKACNGTSEYNEQFF.

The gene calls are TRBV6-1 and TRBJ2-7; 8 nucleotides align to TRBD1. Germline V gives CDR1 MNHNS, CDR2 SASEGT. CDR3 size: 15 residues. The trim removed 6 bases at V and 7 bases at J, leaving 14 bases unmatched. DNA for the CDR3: TGTGCCAGCAGCTCCCCCGACAGGGGCGCTTGGGAGCAGTACTTC. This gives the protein CASSSPDRGAWEQYF.

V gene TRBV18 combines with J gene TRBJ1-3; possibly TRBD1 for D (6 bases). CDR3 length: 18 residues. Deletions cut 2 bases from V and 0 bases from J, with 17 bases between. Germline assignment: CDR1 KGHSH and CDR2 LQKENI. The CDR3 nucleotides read TGTGCCAGCTCACCAAGCCTGTCGGGGGGCTTCTCTGGAAACACCATATATTTT. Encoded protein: CASSPSLSGGFSGNTIYF. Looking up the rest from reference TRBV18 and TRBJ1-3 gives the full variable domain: NAGVMQNPRHLVRRRGQEARLRCSPMKGHSHVYWYRQLPEEGLKFMVYLQKENIIDESGMPKERFSAEFPKEGPSILRIQQVVRGDSAAYFCASSPSLSGGFSGNTIYFGEGSWLTVV.

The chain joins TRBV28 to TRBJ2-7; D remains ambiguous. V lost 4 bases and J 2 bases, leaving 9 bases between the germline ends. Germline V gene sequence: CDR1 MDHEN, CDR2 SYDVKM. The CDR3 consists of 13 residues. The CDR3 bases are TGTGCCAGCAGTTCGCCCTTAACCTACGAGCAGTACTTC. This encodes CASSSPLTYEQYF. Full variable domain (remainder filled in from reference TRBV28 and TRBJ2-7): DVKVTQSSRYLVKRTGEKVFLECVQDMDHENMFWYRQDPGLGLRLIYFSYDVKMKEKGDIPEGYSVSREKKERFSLILESASTNQTSMYLCASSSPLTYEQYFGPGTRLTVT.

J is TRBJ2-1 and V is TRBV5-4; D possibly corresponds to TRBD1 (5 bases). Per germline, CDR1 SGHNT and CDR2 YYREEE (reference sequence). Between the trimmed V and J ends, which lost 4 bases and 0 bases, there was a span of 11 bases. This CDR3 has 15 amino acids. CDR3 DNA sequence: TGTGCCAGCAGCGGGGCCCACGGCTCCTACAATGAGCAGTTCTTC. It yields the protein CASSGAHGSYNEQFF.

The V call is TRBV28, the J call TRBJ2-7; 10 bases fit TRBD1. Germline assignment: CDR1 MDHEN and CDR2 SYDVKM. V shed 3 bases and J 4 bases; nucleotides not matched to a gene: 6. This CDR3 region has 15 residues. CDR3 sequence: CASSFDRGPTYEQYF. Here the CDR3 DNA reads TGTGCCAGCAGTTTCGACAGGGGGCCAACGTACGAGCAGTACTTC. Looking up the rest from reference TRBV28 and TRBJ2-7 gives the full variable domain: DVKVTQSSRYLVKRTGEKVFLECVQDMDHENMFWYRQDPGLGLRLIYFSYDVKMKEKGDIPEGYSVSREKKERFSLILESASTNQTSMYLCASSFDRGPTYEQYFGPGTRLTVT.

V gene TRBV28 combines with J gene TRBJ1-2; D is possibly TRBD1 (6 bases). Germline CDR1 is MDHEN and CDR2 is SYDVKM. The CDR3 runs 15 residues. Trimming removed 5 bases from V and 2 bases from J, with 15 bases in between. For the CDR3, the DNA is TGTGCCAGCAGTGCCCCCGGCAGGGGAAACTATGGCTACACCTTC. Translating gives CASSAPGRGNYGYTF.

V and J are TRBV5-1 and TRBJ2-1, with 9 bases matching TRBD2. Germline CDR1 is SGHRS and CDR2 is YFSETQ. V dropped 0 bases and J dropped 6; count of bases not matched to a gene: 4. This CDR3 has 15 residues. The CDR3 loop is CASSLAVAGVNEQFF. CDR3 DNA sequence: TGCGCCAGCAGCTTGGCAGTAGCGGGAGTCAATGAGCAGTTCTTC. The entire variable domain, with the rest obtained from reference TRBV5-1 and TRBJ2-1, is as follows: KAGVTQTPRYLIKTRGQQVTLSCSPISGHRSVSWYQQTPGQGLQFLFEYFSETQRNKGNFPGRFSGRQFSNSRSEMNVSTLELGDSALYLCASSLAVAGVNEQFFGPGTRLTVL.

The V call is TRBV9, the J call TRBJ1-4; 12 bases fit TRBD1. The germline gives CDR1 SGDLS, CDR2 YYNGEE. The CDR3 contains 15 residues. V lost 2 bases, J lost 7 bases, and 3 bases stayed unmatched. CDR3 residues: CASSVGTGGFEKLFF. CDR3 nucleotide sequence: TGTGCCAGCAGCGTCGGGACAGGGGGCTTTGAAAAACTGTTTTTT.

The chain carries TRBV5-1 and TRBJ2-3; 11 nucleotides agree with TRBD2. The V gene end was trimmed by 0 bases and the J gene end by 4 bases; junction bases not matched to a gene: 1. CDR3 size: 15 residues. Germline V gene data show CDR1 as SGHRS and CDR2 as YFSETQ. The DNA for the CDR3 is TGCGCCAGCAGCTTGGAACTAGCGGGAGCAGATACGCAGTATTTT. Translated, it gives CASSLELAGADTQYF.

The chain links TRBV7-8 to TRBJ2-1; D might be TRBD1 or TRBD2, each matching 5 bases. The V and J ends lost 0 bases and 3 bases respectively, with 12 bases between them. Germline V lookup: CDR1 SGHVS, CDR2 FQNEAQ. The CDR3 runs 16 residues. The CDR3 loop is CASSLAGDAYYNEQFF. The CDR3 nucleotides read TGTGCCAGCAGCTTAGCGGGGGACGCATACTACAATGAGCAGTTCTTC.

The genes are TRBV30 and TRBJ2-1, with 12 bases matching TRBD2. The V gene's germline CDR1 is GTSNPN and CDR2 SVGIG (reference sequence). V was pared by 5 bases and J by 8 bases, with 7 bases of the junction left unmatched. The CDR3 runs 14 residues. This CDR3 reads CAWATSGSRYEQFF. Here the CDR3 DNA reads TGTGCCTGGGCGACTAGCGGGAGTAGGTATGAGCAGTTCTTC. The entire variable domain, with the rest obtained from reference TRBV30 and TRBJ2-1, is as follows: SQTIHQWPATLVQPVGSPLSLECTVEGTSNPNLYWYRQAAGRGLQLLFYSVGIGQISSEVPQNLSASRPQDRQFILSSKKLLLSDSGFYLCAWATSGSRYEQFFGPGTRLTVL.

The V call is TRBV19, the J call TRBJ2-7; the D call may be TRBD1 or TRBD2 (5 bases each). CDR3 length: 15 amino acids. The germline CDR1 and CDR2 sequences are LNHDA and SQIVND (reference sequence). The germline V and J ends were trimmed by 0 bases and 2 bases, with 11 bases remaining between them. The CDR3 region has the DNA TGTGCCAGTAGTATAGATGACGGGGCGACCTACGAGCAGTACTTC. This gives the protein CASSIDDGATYEQYF. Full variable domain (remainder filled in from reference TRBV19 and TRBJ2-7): DGGITQSPKYLFRKEGQNVTLSCEQNLNHDAMYWYRQDPGQGLRLIYYSQIVNDFQKGDIAEGYSVSREKKESFPLTVTSAQKNPTAFYLCASSIDDGATYEQYFGPGTRLTVT.

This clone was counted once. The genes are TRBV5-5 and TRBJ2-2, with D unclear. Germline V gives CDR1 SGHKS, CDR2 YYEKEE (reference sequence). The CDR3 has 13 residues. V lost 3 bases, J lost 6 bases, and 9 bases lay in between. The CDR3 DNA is TGTGCCAGCAGCTCGGGCCGAGCCGGGGAGCTGTTTTTT. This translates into CASSSGRAGELFF.